This TCR beta chain was sequenced during a study of blood T cell repertoires in COVID-19. Study-wide context: Acute-phase and convalescent COVID-19 samples originated in the United States, Italy and Spain. The cDNA or gDNA used as material had been derived from T cells, B-cell-depleted T cells, or PBMCs.

Per the original methods: From reference gene primer amplification, estimates of nucleated cell counts were derived. Sequencing used immunoSEQ multiplex PCR; TCRdb keeps in-frame clones, though not all of them. The V and J calls and clone size come from that table; D and trimming were worked out from the DNA. The sample holds more than 200,000 clones, around 84% seen once. Trimming removed 10 bases from V and 3 bases from J, with 16 bases in between. CDR1 is ENHRY, CDR2 SYGVKD, per germline. The CDR3 is made up of 15 amino acids. This TCR was recovered from a man in his fifties or sixties with acute or convalescent COVID-19. Sequenced input: peripheral blood. The chain combines TRBV10-3 with TRBJ1-6, with D maybe TRBD1 (5 bases). The CDR3, as DNA: TGTGCCACGAGCCAGGGAAACGGCTATAATTCACCCCTCCACTTT. Translated: CATSQGNGYNSPLHF.